This TCR beta chain is from a study of T cell changes during pregnancy in multiple sclerosis. The method was immunoSEQ multiplex PCR; TCRdb's version includes in-frame clones alone and lacks a portion of them. The sample gives 37,000 or so clones, 90% to 95% of which show up once; about 1.8% is in the top ten. CDR3 length: 18 residues. Germline-derived CDR1 and CDR2 are SEHNR and FQNEAQ (reference sequence). Germline trimming cut 2 bases from V and 5 bases from J; bases unmatched to any gene: 12. This specimen was peripheral blood, taken in the third trimester of pregnancy. The receptor comes from a female donor with multiple sclerosis, enrolled in a pregnancy study. The chain has TRBV7-9 and TRBJ2-1; 10 bases match TRBD2. The CDR3 DNA sequence: TGTGCCAGCAGCTTAATGGGTAGGAGCGGGGGGGCACACAATGAGCAGTTCTTC. Residues: CASSLMGRSGGAHNEQFF.